A selection of T cell receptor beta chains follows, all from one sample in a study of T cells after posttransplantation cyclophosphamide. The repertoire was sequenced with immunoSEQ multiplex PCR; TCRdb's copy has only in-frame clones and lacks some. The sample consists of more than 20,000 clones, under 85% of them appearing once. Material for sequencing was memory CD4+ T cells sorted from PBMCs. The receptors stem from an older woman in good health, CMV-negative, and a related stem cell transplant donor. CDR3s include the opening cysteine and the closing phenylalanine or tryptophan. Each record gives: D gene, J gene, V gene, clone size, CDR3 protein, CDR3 DNA. The D gene is left open where the match is weak. A row's size may be missing; if present it is once, few, many or a size class.

D: .
J: TRBJ2-5
V: TRBV19
size: .
CDR3: CASSRGWGETQYF
DNA: TGTGCCAGTAGTAGAGGGTGGGGAGAGACCCAGTACTTC

D: TRBD1
J: TRBJ2-7
V: TRBV19
size: medium-sized
CDR3: CASSEDRGLEQYF
DNA: TGTGCCAGTAGTGAGGACAGGGGGCTCGAGCAGTACTTC

D: .
J: TRBJ1-2
V: TRBV5-1
size: .
CDR3: CASSLNSFDSGYTF
DNA: TGCGCCAGCAGCTTGAACAGCTTCGATTCCGGCTACACCTTC

D: .
J: TRBJ1-4
V: TRBV6-1
size: .
CDR3: CASTRLARDNEKLFF
DNA: TGTGCCAGCACCCGTCTGGCCAGGGATAATGAAAAACTGTTTTTT

D: .
J: TRBJ1-6
V: TRBV5-5
size: .
CDR3: CASSFENSPLHF
DNA: TGTGCCAGCAGCTTCGAGAATTCACCCCTCCACTTT

D: .
J: TRBJ2-4
V: TRBV2
size: .
CDR3: CASTDLTGNIQYF
DNA: TGTGCCAGCACCGACCTGACGGGAAACATTCAGTACTTC

D: TRBD1
J: TRBJ1-1
V: TRBV7-3
size: .
CDR3: CASSAQGSTEAFF
DNA: TGTGCCAGCAGCGCACAGGGGTCCACTGAAGCTTTCTTT

D: TRBD1
J: TRBJ2-7
V: TRBV7-2
size: .
CDR3: CASSSGQGAWSEQYF
DNA: TGTGCCAGCAGCAGCGGACAGGGGGCATGGTCCGAGCAGTACTTC

D: TRBD1
J: TRBJ1-4
V: TRBV29-1
size: .
CDR3: CSVEGQGTVKLFF
DNA: TGCAGCGTTGAGGGACAGGGGACCGTAAAACTGTTTTTT

D: .
J: TRBJ1-2
V: TRBV6-6
size: few
CDR3: CASAGAEWGYTF
DNA: TGTGCCAGCGCCGGAGCGGAGTGGGGCTACACCTTC

D: .
J: TRBJ2-5
V: TRBV19
size: .
CDR3: CASSRVGNQETQYF
DNA: TGTGCCAGTAGCAGGGTAGGGAATCAAGAGACCCAGTACTTC

D: .
J: TRBJ1-3
V: TRBV5-1
size: .
CDR3: CASKADSSGNTIYF
DNA: TGCGCCAGCAAAGCGGACTCTTCTGGAAACACCATATATTTT

D: TRBD1
J: TRBJ1-1
V: TRBV4-2
size: .
CDR3: CASSQNRGRNTEAFF
DNA: TGTGCCAGCAGCCAAAACAGGGGGCGGAACACTGAAGCTTTCTTT

D: .
J: TRBJ2-7
V: TRBV28
size: .
CDR3: CASSDRPYEQYF
DNA: TGTGCCAGCAGTGACAGACCCTACGAGCAGTACTTC

D: .
J: TRBJ2-2
V: TRBV9
size: .
CDR3: CASSVALPYTGELFF
DNA: TGTGCCAGCAGCGTAGCTCTCCCGTACACCGGGGAGCTGTTTTTT

D: .
J: TRBJ1-5
V: TRBV5-5
size: once
CDR3: CASSLTEFQPQHF
DNA: TGTGCCAGCAGCTTGACAGAATTTCAACCCCAGCATTTT

D: TRBD1
J: TRBJ1-2
V: TRBV19
size: .
CDR3: CASSISFVWGQVADGYTF
DNA: TGTGCCAGTAGTATATCATTTGTTTGGGGACAGGTGGCAGATGGCTACACCTTC

D: .
J: TRBJ1-5
V: TRBV4-1
size: .
CDR3: CASSQGGTQHF
DNA: TGCGCCAGCAGCCAGGGGGGGACCCAGCATTTT

D: .
J: TRBJ1-1
V: TRBV28
size: .
CDR3: CASSSQSTEAFF
DNA: TGTGCCAGCTCCTCACAGAGCACTGAAGCTTTCTTT

D: .
J: TRBJ2-7
V: TRBV6-6
size: .
CDR3: CASSSDLREQYF
DNA: TGTGCCAGCAGTTCTGACTTGCGGGAGCAGTACTTC

D: .
J: TRBJ2-5
V: TRBV7-2
size: .
CDR3: CASSFRRLGAFKETQYF
DNA: TGTGCCAGCAGCTTCCGGCGGCTAGGCGCTTTCAAAGAGACCCAGTACTTC

D: TRBD1
J: TRBJ2-1
V: TRBV6-1
size: .
CDR3: CASRSGTGDRNEQFF
DNA: TGTGCCAGCAGATCGGGGACAGGGGATCGGAATGAGCAGTTCTTC

D: TRBD1
J: TRBJ1-2
V: TRBV2
size: few
CDR3: CASSPRQGYSYGYTF
DNA: TGTGCCAGCAGCCCCAGACAGGGATATAGCTATGGCTACACCTTC

D: .
J: TRBJ1-3
V: TRBV9
size: .
CDR3: CASSVAPGSGNTIYF
DNA: TGTGCCAGCAGCGTAGCTCCGGGCTCTGGAAACACCATATATTTT

D: TRBD1
J: TRBJ1-2
V: TRBV6-6
size: once
CDR3: CASSYSTGRGYTF
DNA: TGTGCCAGCAGTTACTCGACAGGGCGGGGCTACACCTTC

D: TRBD2
J: TRBJ2-1
V: TRBV7-8
size: once
CDR3: CASSLSRTSGRVTEQFF
DNA: TGTGCCAGCAGCTTATCCCGCACTAGCGGGAGGGTTACTGAGCAGTTCTTC

D: TRBD2
J: TRBJ2-3
V: TRBV28
size: .
CDR3: CASSLPGTSRSTDTQYF
DNA: TGTGCCAGCAGTCTCCCTGGGACTAGCAGAAGCACAGATACGCAGTATTTT